This T cell receptor (beta chain) derives from a study of tumor-infiltrating lymphocytes in primary liver carcinoma. As for the study in general: Between about 4.2 and 10 cm across, the tumors were all of stage T1-T3 N0M0.

A remark on this clonotype: The junction departs from germline at one end; a sequencing error may be responsible.

In germline, CDR1 is SGHKS, CDR2 YYEKEE (reference sequence). The CDR3 extends over 16 amino acids. A constant-region primer primed TCR beta cDNA synthesis from 400 to 600 ng of total RNA. Investigators got TCR beta libraries out of three nested multiplex PCR rounds, done with slightly modified ARM-PCR. PCR rounds one and two used TRBV1-TRBV30 forward primers with a C-beta reverse primer for 9 to 10 cycles each. TCRdb re-derived calls from the multiplex PCR reads in MiXCR, one entry per CDR3 protein. The data contain 100,000 to 150,000 distinct CDR3 sequences, roughly three fifths of them singletons. From 20-30 mg of unsorted bulk tissue, DNA and RNA were co-extracted together.

This chain uses TRBV5-5 with TRBJ2-7; maybe TRBD1 (5 bases). The receptor was derived from a woman aged 55-70 years with primary liver carcinoma and hepatitis B virus infection. Sequenced material: liver tumor tissue from sampling region 3. Documented subset: tumor region T3, left-lateral pole. The CDR3 region is CVSTLTGSALSHEQYF. Here the CDR3 DNA reads TGTGTCAGCACCCTAACAGGTTCAGCGCTCTCCCACGAGCAGTACTTC.